This TCR beta chain came from a study of blood T cell repertoires in COVID-19. With 4 bases removed from V and 5 bases from J, the gap between germline ends came to 12 bases. This CDR3 region has 13 residues. Per germline, CDR1 SEHNR and CDR2 FQNEAQ (reference sequence). Repertoires were generated with immunoSEQ multiplex PCR, while TCRdb's copy carries only in-frame clones and drops some. The profile shows approximately 160,000 clones, just under 85% of them singletons. This clonotype was obtained from a man aged 40-55 years who had recovered from COVID-19. J is TRBJ2-7 and V is TRBV7-9; possible D gene TRBD1, 6 bases. Sample: peripheral blood. The CDR3 here is CASSYTGSHEQYF. The CDR3 DNA is TGTGCCAGCAGCTACACAGGGTCCCACGAGCAGTACTTC.